These 25 T cell receptor beta chains were sequenced from one sample in a study of blood T cell repertoires in COVID-19. Assay used: immunoSEQ multiplex PCR; TCRdb lists only in-frame clones, some missing. The table has fewer than 300,000 clones, 84% seen once; the top ten hold approximately 9%. The source material was peripheral blood. The receptors were gathered from a human donor in a cohort sampled during active COVID-19.

V gene TRBV9 combines with J gene TRBJ2-2; TRBD2 agrees at 8 bases. The CDR3 is 15 amino acids. V trimming: 4 bases; J trimming: 2 bases; junction bases outside the gene matches: 4. The germline CDR1 and CDR2 sequences are SGDLS and YYNGEE. Here the CDR3 DNA reads TGTGCCAGCAGCTTCGGGACTAGTAACACCGGGGAGCTGTTTTTT. Protein sequence: CASSFGTSNTGELFF.

This clone was seen a few times. V gene TRBV18 combines with J gene TRBJ1-4, with no clear D. This CDR3 is 14 amino acids long. V gave up 3 bases and J gave up 8 bases, with 13 bases separating them. The germline V gene has CDR1 KGHSH and CDR2 LQKENI. CDR3 region: CASSPRAREEKLFF. For the CDR3, the DNA is TGTGCCAGCTCACCGCGGGCACGGGAAGAAAAACTGTTTTTT.

The V gene is TRBV19, the J gene TRBJ1-1; D call uncertain. CDR3 length equals 14 residues. The V and J ends lost 4 bases and 2 bases respectively, with 11 bases between them. Germline assignment: CDR1 LNHDA and CDR2 SQIVND (reference sequence). CDR3 nucleotide sequence: TGTGCCAGTAGTACCTTTCCCTTTAACACTGAAGCTTTCTTT. It encodes CASSTFPFNTEAFF.

In its sample, this clone was seen once. The chain recombines TRBV3-1 (or the pseudogene TRBV3-2) with TRBJ2-3, with TRBD2 matching 10 bases. V trimming: 4 bases; J trimming: 2 bases; junction bases outside the gene matches: 6. CDR1 is LGHDT, CDR2 YNNKEL, per germline (reference sequence). The CDR3 sequence is 16 residues long. The CDR3, as DNA: TGTGCCAGCAGCCCTTCACTAGCGGGGTCCACAGATACGCAGTATTTT. This codes for CASSPSLAGSTDTQYF.

The CDR3 sequence is CASSDRLTYEQYF. DNA of the CDR3: TGCGCCAGCAGTGATAGACTTACCTACGAGCAGTACTTC. The chain has TRBV10-2 and TRBJ2-7, with unresolved D. With 3 bases removed from V and 2 bases from J, the gap between germline ends came to 8 bases. CDR1 and CDR2 from the germline V gene are WSHSY and SAAADI. The CDR3 runs to 13 residues.

The J gene is TRBJ2-3, the V gene TRBV18; maybe TRBD2 (6 bases). V shed 8 bases and J shed 5 bases, with 8 bases lying between them. Germline assignment: CDR1 KGHSH and CDR2 LQKENI. CDR3 length equals 11 residues. For the CDR3, the DNA is TGTGCCAGCCACGGGGGAGATACGCAGTATTTT. Amino acids: CASHGGDTQYF.

The V call is TRBV7-2, the J call TRBJ2-1; 9 positions agree with TRBD2. With V trimmed by 5 bases and J by 7 bases, 21 bases remained unmatched. CDR3 length: 19 amino acids. Germline V CDR1 and CDR2: SGHTA, FQGNSA. The CDR3 is CASSRTPGRRGGHGNEQFF. The DNA of the CDR3 is TGTGCCAGCAGCAGAACCCCAGGGAGGCGGGGGGGGCATGGGAATGAGCAGTTCTTC.

The rearrangement links TRBV7-9 to TRBJ2-3, with D possibly matching TRBD2 (5 bases). The CDR3 has 15 amino acids. In germline, CDR1 is SEHNR, CDR2 FQNEAQ (reference sequence). Trimming removed 2 bases from V and 0 bases from J, with 9 bases in between. This CDR3 reads CASSLRSGSTDTQYF. CDR3 in DNA: TGTGCCAGCAGCTTAAGAAGCGGAAGCACAGATACGCAGTATTTT.

This chain links TRBV5-1 with TRBJ1-2; TRBD1 is a possible D gene (6 bases). Germline V gene lookup returns CDR1 SGHRS and CDR2 YFSETQ. V dropped 4 bases and J dropped 6 bases, with 16 bases sitting between them. The CDR3 is 14 amino acids. The DNA for the CDR3 is TGCGCCAGCAGCCTCCCCCTAGGGGGAGATGGCTACACCTTC. Protein: CASSLPLGGDGYTF.

The genes are TRBV7-2 and TRBJ2-1; 10 bases match TRBD1. V was clipped by 3 bases and J by 1 base; unmatched bases: 3. The CDR3 extends over 16 amino acids. The germline gives CDR1 SGHTA, CDR2 FQGNSA. The CDR3 bases are TGTGCCAGCAGCTTGACAGGGGGCGGGTCCTACAATGAGCAGTTCTTC. It is translated as CASSLTGGGSYNEQFF.

The rearrangement joins TRBV14 to TRBJ1-1; D gene uncertain. V was shortened by 1 base and J by 7 bases, with 7 bases between the two germline ends. The CDR3 sequence is 12 residues long. Germline CDR1 and CDR2: SGHDN and FVKESK. The CDR3 reads CASSQGQVEAFF. CDR3 nucleotide sequence: TGTGCCAGCAGCCAAGGTCAGGTTGAAGCTTTCTTT.

The chain joins TRBV5-8 to TRBJ2-7; D possibly corresponds to TRBD2 (6 bases). Trimming took 4 bases from V and 5 from J, leaving 19 bases between them. The CDR3 length is 15 residues. Per germline, CDR1 SGHTS and CDR2 YDEGEE. For the CDR3, the DNA is TGTGCCAGCAGCCCGCTACGCGGGATTTACAACGAGCAGTACTTC. This codes for CASSPLRGIYNEQYF.

This clone was counted between two and nine times. V gene TRBV27 combines with J gene TRBJ1-1, with a weak D call TRBD1 (6 bases). The germline gives CDR1 MNHEY, CDR2 SMNVEV (reference sequence). The CDR3 is 14 residues long. V dropped 2 bases and J dropped 5 bases, with 12 bases sitting between them. CDR3 in amino acids: CASSLRGGATEAFF. CDR3 nucleotide sequence: TGTGCCAGCAGTTTACGGGGGGGCGCGACTGAAGCTTTCTTT.

Comments on this clone: This sample also contains other DNA sequences that code for the same CDR3. The V call is TRBV2, the J call TRBJ1-2, with D uncertain. Germline V CDR1 and CDR2: SNHLY, FYNNEI. V was pared by 6 bases and J by 2 bases, with 7 bases between. CDR3 length: 12 residues. This CDR3 is CASRTGNYGYTF. The CDR3 bases are TGTGCCAGCAGAACCGGGAACTATGGCTACACCTTC.

The rearrangement links TRBV11-2 to TRBJ1-2; D might be TRBD1 (5 bases). Per the germline V gene, CDR1 is SGHAT and CDR2 is FQNNGV. This CDR3 spans 13 amino acids. V lost 4 bases and J 5 bases, leaving 11 bases between the germline ends. The CDR3 DNA follows: TGTGCCAGCAGCTCAGGGTCGCCTTATGGCTACACCTTC. As protein: CASSSGSPYGYTF.

The V and J genes are TRBV5-1 and TRBJ2-3; no clear D gene. CDR1 and CDR2 from the germline V gene are SGHRS and YFSETQ. V lost 3 bases, J lost 2 bases, and 13 bases lay in between. The CDR3 is 15 residues long. CDR3 in DNA: TGCGCCAGCAGCTCACAGTACCCCTACACAGATACGCAGTATTTT. It encodes CASSSQYPYTDTQYF. The entire variable domain, with the rest obtained from reference TRBV5-1 and TRBJ2-3, is as follows: KAGVTQTPRYLIKTRGQQVTLSCSPISGHRSVSWYQQTPGQGLQFLFEYFSETQRNKGNFPGRFSGRQFSNSRSEMNVSTLELGDSALYLCASSSQYPYTDTQYFGPGTRLTVL.

This chain connects TRBV5-1 to TRBJ2-2, with TRBD2 identical over 12 bases. CDR3 length equals 18 residues. Germline CDR1 and CDR2: SGHRS and YFSETQ. The V and J ends lost 1 base and 6 bases, in that order; junction bases with no gene match: 10. The CDR3 region is CASSLIQLAGGKAGELFF. The CDR3 region has the DNA TGCGCCAGCAGCTTGATTCAACTAGCGGGAGGAAAAGCCGGGGAGCTGTTTTTT.

The V gene is TRBV14, the J gene TRBJ2-7, with D possibly TRBD2 on 5 matching bases. Germline assignment: CDR1 SGHDN and CDR2 FVKESK. The CDR3 has 16 residues. V was shortened by 4 bases and J by 3 bases, with 19 bases between the two germline ends. CDR3 in amino acids: CASSPTRLPGDYEQYF. The DNA for the CDR3 is TGTGCCAGCAGCCCTACCCGACTACCTGGGGACTACGAGCAGTACTTC.

This clone was detected only once. The chain links TRBV28 to TRBJ1-2, with unresolved D. The CDR3 consists of 13 residues. Between the trimmed V and J ends, which lost 2 bases and 5 bases, there was a span of 9 bases. Germline values: CDR1 MDHEN, CDR2 SYDVKM. This CDR3 reads CASSLRQAYGYTF. CDR3 sequence (DNA): TGTGCCAGCAGTTTAAGGCAGGCATATGGCTACACCTTC.

This clone was recorded only once. The chain combines TRBV5-1 with TRBJ2-3; a weak D match, TRBD2 (5 bases). The CDR3 sequence is 16 residues long. Per the germline V gene, CDR1 is SGHRS and CDR2 is YFSETQ. The V and J ends lost 4 bases and 4 bases respectively, with 19 bases between them. CDR3 sequence (DNA): TGCGCCAGCAGCGCAAAACTAGGGAGTGTAGCAGATACGCAGTATTTT. This sequence encodes CASSAKLGSVADTQYF. Using reference TRBV5-1 and TRBJ2-3 for the parts outside the CDR3, the full variable domain is KAGVTQTPRYLIKTRGQQVTLSCSPISGHRSVSWYQQTPGQGLQFLFEYFSETQRNKGNFPGRFSGRQFSNSRSEMNVSTLELGDSALYLCASSAKLGSVADTQYFGPGTRLTVL.

V usage is TRBV23-1 and J usage is TRBJ1-3; D remains unclear. TRBV23-1 is an ORF for which the function is uncertain. CDR3 size: 15 residues. V lost 4 bases to trimming and J lost 0 bases, with 10 bases between them. The CDR3 DNA reads as TGCGCCAGCAGTCCAGCGGCGACCTCTGGAAACACCATATATTTT. Translated, it gives CASSPAATSGNTIYF.

A single count supports this clone. The chain recombines TRBV3-1 (or the pseudogene TRBV3-2) with TRBJ2-1; 11 positions match TRBD2. Unmatched junction bases numbered 9, after V lost 4 bases and J lost 4 bases. The CDR3 is 17 residues long. Germline CDR1 reads LGHDT; CDR2 reads YNNKEL (reference sequence). The CDR3 DNA sequence: TGTGCCAGCAGCCTTGGTAGCGGGGGGGCAGGTTACAATGAGCAGTTCTTC. Translated: CASSLGSGGAGYNEQFF.

V is TRBV28 and J is TRBJ2-1; the match to TRBD2 covers 10 bases. CDR3 length: 15 amino acids. V lost 10 bases, J lost 9 bases, and 15 bases stayed unmatched. Germline CDR1 and CDR2: MDHEN and SYDVKM. CDR3 protein: CATLEASGGGGEQFF. The DNA for the CDR3 is TGTGCCACCCTAGAGGCTAGCGGGGGTGGGGGTGAGCAGTTCTTC.

The V call is TRBV5-6, the J call TRBJ1-1; D possibly corresponds to TRBD1 (5 bases). The CDR3 runs to 13 residues. Per germline, CDR1 SGHDT and CDR2 YYEEEE. Trimming removed 1 base at V and 11 bases at J, with 15 bases between. CDR3 DNA sequence: TGTGCCAGCAGCTTGTGGGCGGGGACGGATGCTTTCTTT. Translating gives CASSLWAGTDAFF. Complete variable domain (other parts from reference TRBV5-6 and TRBJ1-1): DAGVTQSPTHLIKTRGQQVTLRCSPKSGHDTVSWYQQALGQGPQFIFQYYEEEERQRGNFPDRFSGHQFPNYSSELNVNALLLGDSALYLCASSLWAGTDAFFGQGTRLTVV.

This rearrangement joins TRBV7-2 to TRBJ1-2, with 8 bases that match TRBD1. Per germline, CDR1 SGHTA and CDR2 FQGNSA. The CDR3 totals 13 residues. Germline trimming cut 5 bases from V and 8 bases from J; bases unmatched to any gene: 7. CDR3: CASSRTGLEGYTF. CDR3 nucleotides: TGTGCCAGCAGCAGGACAGGGTTGGAGGGCTACACCTTC.